Below, 24 T cell receptor beta chains from the same sample are listed, as sequenced in a study of molecular identifiers for immune sequencing clone quantification. TCRdb processed the PCR reads anew with MiXCR; each CDR3 protein has one entry. Of 88,000 or so distinct CDR3 sequences listed, 20% to 25% were seen once; the top ten hold roughly 1%. Sequenced sample: naive CD8+ T cells from blood, with Jurkat cell RNA spiked in. Subset: FACS-sorted CD8+CD4-CCR7+CD45RA+ naive T cells. Receptors were obtained from a human donor in good health. Some libraries in this study had Jurkat cell RNA spiked in.

The V and J genes are TRBV30 and TRBJ2-5, with D perhaps assigned TRBD1 or TRBD2 (5 bases each). Germline V gene sequence: CDR1 GTSNPN, CDR2 SVGIG (reference sequence). CDR3 size: 13 residues. V lost 5 bases to trimming and J lost 5 bases, with 15 bases between them. The CDR3, as DNA: TGTGCCTGGGCTGGGGACGTCGGGGAGACCCAGTACTTC. This encodes CAWAGDVGETQYF.

This clonotype was observed at least ten times. The CDR3 nucleotides are TGTGCCAGCAGTTCCTCCGGGACAGGGTTAAAAAACATTCAGTACTTC. It encodes CASSSSGTGLKNIQYF. The chain combines TRBV11-2 with TRBJ2-4, with 9 bases lining up with TRBD1. Germline-derived CDR1 and CDR2 are SGHAT and FQNNGV. This CDR3 is built from 16 residues. The J segment lost 4 bases and the V segment lost 6 bases, leaving 10 bases of the junction unmatched.

To note about this clonotype: The germline gene is not matched at one end of the junction; a read error may be the cause. The rearrangement uses TRBV5-3 and TRBJ2-5, with D hard to call. TRBV5-3 is labeled an ORF, and its function is uncertain. The CDR3 contains 14 residues. This CDR3 reads CASSLSPVEETQYF. In DNA, the CDR3 is TGTGCCAGCAGCTTGTCGCCGGTCGAAGAGACCCAGTACTTC.

This clonotype was picked up many times. This chain joins TRBV6-5 and TRBJ2-5; 9 bases align to TRBD1. V shed 5 bases, J shed 7 bases, and the junction held 14 bases outside the gene matches. Germline V gene sequence: CDR1 MNHEY, CDR2 SVGAGI. CDR3 size: 16 residues. In DNA, the CDR3 is TGTGCCAGCAGTGTCGCCGGGACAGGGAGCCACGGGACCCAGTACTTC. Residues: CASSVAGTGSHGTQYF.

This clonotype occurred many times. The CDR3 sequence is CASSPSRQTTYEQYF. In DNA form, the CDR3 reads TGTGCCAGCAGCCCCTCGAGACAGACCACCTACGAGCAGTACTTC. The gene calls are TRBV5-6 and TRBJ2-7, with a possible D match to TRBD1 (5 bases). Germline V gene data show CDR1 as SGHDT and CDR2 as YYEEEE. V lost 4 bases to trimming and J lost 2 bases, with 16 bases between them. CDR3 length equals 15 residues.

On this clonotype itself: Lacking the conserved final phenylalanine or tryptophan, this CDR3 likely reflects a read error. The V gene is TRBV19, the J gene TRBJ1-6; 10 bases map to TRBD1. The CDR3 runs 15 residues. J lost 7 bases, V lost 7 bases, and 7 bases had no gene match. Germline assignment: CDR1 LNHDA and CDR2 SQIVND (reference sequence). The CDR3 is CASIMGDRGNSPLHL. Written as DNA, the CDR3 is TGTGCCAGTATCATGGGGGACAGGGGAAATTCACCCCTCCACCTT.

This clonotype was seen a single time. This may be a read error: a much more frequent sequence differs by one nucleotide. This chain joins TRBV7-9 and TRBJ2-7; 7 positions agree with TRBD2. The germline gives CDR1 SEHNR, CDR2 FQNEAQ (reference sequence). This CDR3 contains 12 residues. The CDR3 DNA is TGTGTCAGCAGCTACGGGACTAACCTGCAGTACTTC. Its translation is CVSSYGTNLQYF. The full variable domain, with the rest looked up from reference TRBV7-9 and TRBJ2-7, is DTGVSQNPRHKITKRGQNVTFRCDPISEHNRLYWYRQTLGQGPEFLTYFQNEAQLEKSRLLSDRFSAERPKGSFSTLEIQRTEQGDSAMYLCVSSYGTNLQYFGPGTRLTVT.

The chain carries TRBV27 and TRBJ2-7; 12 nucleotides line up with TRBD2. The CDR3 sequence is 15 residues long. The germline V gene has CDR1 MNHEY and CDR2 SMNVEV (reference sequence). Losses at the gene ends were 5 bases for V and 2 bases for J; bases not matched to a gene: 4. CDR3 nucleotide sequence: TGTGCCAGCAGTACCCGACTAGCGGGAGCCTACGAGCAGTACTTC. It translates to CASSTRLAGAYEQYF.

This clonotype was seen at least ten times. The chain employs TRBV7-2 and TRBJ1-5; 8 nucleotides line up with TRBD1. This CDR3 contains 14 residues. CDR1 and CDR2 from the germline V gene are SGHTA and FQGNSA. The V segment lost 2 bases and the J segment 7 bases; nucleotides outside the gene matches: 4. Here the CDR3 reads CASSLQGAGQPQHF. As DNA, the CDR3 is TGTGCCAGCAGCTTACAGGGGGCTGGACAGCCCCAGCATTTT.

As to this clonotype: A read error may explain this, as a much larger clone is one base away. This chain connects TRBV20-1 to TRBJ2-5, with D perhaps TRBD1 (6 bases). The length of the CDR3 is 15 residues. Germline loops: CDR1 DFQATT, CDR2 SNEGSKA (reference sequence). The CDR3 coding sequence is TGCAGTGCTAGGCCCGGGGACATAAACCAAAAGACCCAGTACTTC. This translates into CSARPGDINQKTQYF.

This clonotype was observed at least ten times. This chain connects TRBV20-1 to TRBJ1-6; D call uncertain. The V gene's germline CDR1 is DFQATT and CDR2 SNEGSKA (reference sequence). This CDR3 is built from 13 residues. V lost 5 bases, J lost 9 bases, and 14 bases lay in between. Here the CDR3 reads CSAGVMLLSPLHF. The CDR3 DNA sequence: TGCAGTGCTGGGGTTATGTTACTTTCACCCCTCCACTTT.

The chain uses TRBV15 and TRBJ2-1, with D perhaps matching TRBD1 (6 bases). The CDR3 spans 15 residues. Trimming removed 0 bases at V and 7 bases at J, with 13 bases between. Germline V CDR1 and CDR2: LNHNV, YYDKDF (reference sequence). The chain's CDR3 is CATSRDLGQANEQFF. The CDR3 nucleotides are TGTGCCACCAGCAGAGATTTGGGACAAGCGAATGAGCAGTTCTTC.

This clonotype has just a few counts. The J gene is TRBJ2-1, the V gene TRBV11-3; TRBD2 aligns across 7 bases. Germline V gene lookup returns CDR1 SGHNT and CDR2 YENEEA. The CDR3 is made up of 15 amino acids. V lost 0 bases to trimming and J lost 4 bases; unmatched junction nucleotides: 3. The chain's CDR3 is CASSLDGGYYNEQFF. In DNA, the CDR3 is TGTGCCAGCAGCTTAGACGGGGGGTATTACAATGAGCAGTTCTTC. The full variable domain, completed using reference TRBV11-3 and TRBJ2-1, is EAGVVQSPRYKIIEKKQPVAFWCNPISGHNTLYWYLQNLGQGPELLIRYENEEAVDDSQLPKDRFSAERLKGVDSTLKIQPAELGDSAVYLCASSLDGGYYNEQFFGPGTRLTVL.

As concerns this clonotype: A read error may explain this, as a much larger clone is one base away. The chain employs TRBV20-1 and TRBJ2-3; D possibly corresponds to TRBD1 (5 bases). CDR1 is DFQATT, CDR2 SNEGSKA, per germline (reference sequence). The CDR3 is 13 residues long. V gave up 6 bases and J gave up 1 base, with 11 bases separating them. This CDR3 is CSAIGRGTDTQYF. CDR3 DNA: TGCAGTGCGATAGGCAGGGGCACAGATACGCAGTATTTT.

The rearrangement joins TRBV7-9 to TRBJ1-2; TRBD1 matches at 8 bases. Germline V gives CDR1 SEHNR, CDR2 FQNEAQ (reference sequence). The V segment lost 5 bases and the J segment 4 bases; nucleotides outside the gene matches: 6. CDR3 size: 14 residues. As DNA, the CDR3 is TGTGCCAGCAGCACCACCGGGACAGGCTATGGCTACACCTTC. Protein: CASSTTGTGYGYTF. The full variable domain, in which reference TRBV7-9 and TRBJ1-2 provide the parts outside the CDR3, is DTGVSQNPRHKITKRGQNVTFRCDPISEHNRLYWYRQTLGQGPEFLTYFQNEAQLEKSRLLSDRFSAERPKGSFSTLEIQRTEQGDSAMYLCASSTTGTGYGYTFGSGTRLTVV.

This clonotype was found many times. The chain has TRBV4-3 and TRBJ1-1; D call uncertain. The V end lost 0 bases, the J end lost 4 bases, and 9 bases lay between the germline ends. CDR3 length: 14 residues. CDR1 is LGHNA and CDR2 is YSLEER in the germline V gene. CDR3 nucleotides: TGCGCCAGCAGCCAAGATTACACAGTCACTGAAGCTTTCTTT. Protein: CASSQDYTVTEAFF.

The chain is built from TRBV12-3 or TRBV12-4 and TRBJ1-1; 8 bases map to TRBD1. The CDR3 has 15 residues. J lost 5 bases, V lost 7 bases, and 12 bases had no gene match. The CDR3 region has the DNA TGTGCCAGCAACGCAGCCGACAGGGGAACGACTGAAGCTTTCTTT. Its protein is CASNAADRGTTEAFF.

This chain links TRBV5-3 with TRBJ2-7; D remains unclear. TRBV5-3 is filed as an ORF, its function uncertain. Trimming took off 10 bases at V and 2 bases at J, with 22 bases between the two ends. This CDR3 comprises 15 residues. The CDR3 DNA sequence: TGTGCCGGCAGCATGGAAAGGACCGGTGCCTACGAGCAGTACTTC. Translated: CAGSMERTGAYEQYF.

This chain links TRBV6-5 with TRBJ2-3; 14 bases map to TRBD2. The CDR3 consists of 16 residues. The germline CDR1 and CDR2 sequences are MNHEY and SVGAGI. Losses at the gene ends were 5 bases for V and 5 bases for J; bases not matched to a gene: 6. The CDR3 DNA sequence: TGTGCCAGCAGTCCGACTAGCGGGAGGGGTGTAGATACGCAGTATTTT. Encoded protein: CASSPTSGRGVDTQYF.

This clonotype was counted ten times or more. The rearrangement links TRBV28 to TRBJ2-7; D unclear. The CDR3 runs 11 residues. Germline CDR1 reads MDHEN; CDR2 reads SYDVKM. V lost 6 bases to trimming and J lost 4 bases, with 7 bases between them. The CDR3 loop is CASSPAYEQYF. The CDR3 DNA sequence: TGTGCCAGCAGCCCAGCTTACGAGCAGTACTTC.

This clonotype occurred many times. This rearrangement joins TRBV7-9 to TRBJ2-7; maybe TRBD1 (5 bases). The V and J ends lost 4 bases and 4 bases respectively, with 20 bases between them. CDR3 size: 16 residues. CDR1 is SEHNR and CDR2 is FQNEAQ in the germline V gene (reference sequence). The CDR3 coding sequence is TGTGCCAGCAGCTCCGACCTACAGGCGGATATATACGAGCAGTACTTC. It encodes CASSSDLQADIYEQYF.

This clonotype was recorded many times. The CDR3, as DNA: TGCAGTGCCGCCACCGGACAGGGGATTCAGCCCCAGCATTTT. Protein product: CSAATGQGIQPQHF. V usage is TRBV20-1 and J usage is TRBJ1-5, with 9 bases lining up with TRBD1. This CDR3 contains 14 residues. With 6 bases clipped from V and 6 bases from J, the junction kept 9 bases outside the gene matches. Germline assignment: CDR1 DFQATT and CDR2 SNEGSKA (reference sequence).

This clonotype showed up many times. The CDR3, as DNA: TGTGCCAGCAGCGTAGGGTCGGGGGTCCTCACAGATACGCAGTATTTT. As protein: CASSVGSGVLTDTQYF. J is TRBJ2-3 and V is TRBV9; maybe TRBD2 (6 bases). CDR3 length: 16 amino acids. Germline V gene data show CDR1 as SGDLS and CDR2 as YYNGEE. V was trimmed by 0 bases and J by 2 bases, leaving 13 bases between them. The whole variable domain, remainder taken from reference TRBV9 and TRBJ2-3, is DSGVTQTPKHLITATGQRVTLRCSPRSGDLSVYWYQQSLDQGLQFLIQYYNGEERAKGNILERFSAQQFPDLHSELNLSSLELGDSALYFCASSVGSGVLTDTQYFGPGTRLTVL.

The rearrangement links TRBV3-1 to TRBJ2-7, with TRBD1 matching 9 bases. This CDR3 comprises 16 residues. Trimming removed 2 bases from V and 4 bases from J; junction bases left unmatched: 9. CDR1 LGHDT and CDR2 YNNKEL come from the germline V gene (reference sequence). As DNA, the CDR3 is TGTGCCAGCAGCCAATCCTACAGGGGGCGAAATTACGAGCAGTACTTC. Protein: CASSQSYRGRNYEQYF.